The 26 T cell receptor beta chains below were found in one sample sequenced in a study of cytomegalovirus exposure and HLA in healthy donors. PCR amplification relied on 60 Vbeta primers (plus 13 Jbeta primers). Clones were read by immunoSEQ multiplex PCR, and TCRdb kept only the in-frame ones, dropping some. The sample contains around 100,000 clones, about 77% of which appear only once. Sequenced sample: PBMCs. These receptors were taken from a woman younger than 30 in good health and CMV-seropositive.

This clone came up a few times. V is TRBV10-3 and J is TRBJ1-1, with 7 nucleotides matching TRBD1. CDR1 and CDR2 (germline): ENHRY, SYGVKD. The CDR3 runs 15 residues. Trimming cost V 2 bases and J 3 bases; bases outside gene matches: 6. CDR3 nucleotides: TGTGCCATCAGTGAGACGAGGGGGCCTGACACTGAAGCTTTCTTT. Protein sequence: CAISETRGPDTEAFF.

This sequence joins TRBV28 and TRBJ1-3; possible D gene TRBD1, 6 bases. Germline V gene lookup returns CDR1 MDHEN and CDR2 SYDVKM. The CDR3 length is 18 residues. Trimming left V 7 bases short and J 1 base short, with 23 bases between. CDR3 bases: TGTGCCAGCATCACCCTATCCCGGGACACGCCATCTGGAAACACCATATATTTT. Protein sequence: CASITLSRDTPSGNTIYF.

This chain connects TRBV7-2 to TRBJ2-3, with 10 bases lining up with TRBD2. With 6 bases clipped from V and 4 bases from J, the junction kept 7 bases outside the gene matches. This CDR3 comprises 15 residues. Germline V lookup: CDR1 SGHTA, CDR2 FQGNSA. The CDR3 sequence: CASSEGLAMSDTQYF. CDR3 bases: TGTGCCAGCAGTGAGGGACTAGCGATGTCAGATACGCAGTATTTT.

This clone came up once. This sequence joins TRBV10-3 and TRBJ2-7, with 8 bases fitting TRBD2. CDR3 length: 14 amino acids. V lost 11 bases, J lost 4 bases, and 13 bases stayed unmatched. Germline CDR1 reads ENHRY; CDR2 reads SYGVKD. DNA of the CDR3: TGTGCCTCAACCCAGGCTAGCGGGCTTTACGAGCAGTACTTC. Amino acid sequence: CASTQASGLYEQYF.

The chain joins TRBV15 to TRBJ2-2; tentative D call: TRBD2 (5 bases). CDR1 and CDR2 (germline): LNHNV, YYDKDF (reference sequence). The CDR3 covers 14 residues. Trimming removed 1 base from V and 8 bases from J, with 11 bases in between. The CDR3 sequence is CATSRVGGFGELFF. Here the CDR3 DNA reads TGTGCCACCAGCAGAGTTGGCGGGTTTGGGGAGCTGTTTTTT.

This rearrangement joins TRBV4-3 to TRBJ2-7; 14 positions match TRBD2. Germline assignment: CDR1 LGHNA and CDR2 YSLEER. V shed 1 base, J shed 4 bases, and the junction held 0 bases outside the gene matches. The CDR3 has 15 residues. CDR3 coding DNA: TGCGCCAGCAGCCAAGGGACTAGCGGGAGGTACGAGCAGTACTTC. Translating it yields CASSQGTSGRYEQYF.

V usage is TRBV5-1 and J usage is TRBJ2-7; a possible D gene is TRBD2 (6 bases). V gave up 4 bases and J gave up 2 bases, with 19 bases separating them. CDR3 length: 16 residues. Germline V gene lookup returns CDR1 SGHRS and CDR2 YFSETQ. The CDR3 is CASSLSGLTAAYEQYF. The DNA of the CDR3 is TGCGCCAGCAGCCTATCGGGACTCACTGCCGCCTACGAGCAGTACTTC.

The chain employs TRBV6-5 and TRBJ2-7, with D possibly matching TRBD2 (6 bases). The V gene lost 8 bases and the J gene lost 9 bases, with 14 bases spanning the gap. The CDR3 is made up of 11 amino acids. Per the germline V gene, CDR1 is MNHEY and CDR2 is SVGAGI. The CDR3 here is CASGPPGGQYF. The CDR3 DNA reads TGTGCCAGCGGGCCCCCCGGGGGGCAGTACTTC.

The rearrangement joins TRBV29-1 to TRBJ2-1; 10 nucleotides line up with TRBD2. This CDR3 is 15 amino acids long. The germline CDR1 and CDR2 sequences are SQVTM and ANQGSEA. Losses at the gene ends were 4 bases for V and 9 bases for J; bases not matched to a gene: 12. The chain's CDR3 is CSVVRLAGVSAEQFF. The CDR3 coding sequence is TGCAGCGTTGTACGGCTAGCGGGAGTTTCGGCTGAGCAGTTCTTC.

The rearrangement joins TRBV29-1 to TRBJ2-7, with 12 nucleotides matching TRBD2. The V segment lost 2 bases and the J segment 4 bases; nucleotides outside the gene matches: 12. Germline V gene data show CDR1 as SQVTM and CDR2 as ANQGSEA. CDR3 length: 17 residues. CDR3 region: CSVERGRGGLAGYEQYF. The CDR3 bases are TGCAGCGTTGAACGGGGGCGGGGGGGACTAGCGGGTTACGAGCAGTACTTC.

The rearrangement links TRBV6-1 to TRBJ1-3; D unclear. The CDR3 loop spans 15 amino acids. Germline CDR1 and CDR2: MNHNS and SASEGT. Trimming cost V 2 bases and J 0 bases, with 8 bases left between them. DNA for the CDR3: TGTGCCAGCAGTGAAACAGCCGACTCTGGAAACACCATATATTTT. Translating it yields CASSETADSGNTIYF.

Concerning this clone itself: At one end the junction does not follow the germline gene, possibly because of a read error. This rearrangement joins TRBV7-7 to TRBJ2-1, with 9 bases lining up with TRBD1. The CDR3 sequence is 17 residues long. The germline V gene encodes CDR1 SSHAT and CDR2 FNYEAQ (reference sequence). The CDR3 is CASSLALGDRAHNEQFF. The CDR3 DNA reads TGTGCTAGCAGCTTAGCGTTGGGGGACAGGGCCCACAATGAGCAGTTCTTC.

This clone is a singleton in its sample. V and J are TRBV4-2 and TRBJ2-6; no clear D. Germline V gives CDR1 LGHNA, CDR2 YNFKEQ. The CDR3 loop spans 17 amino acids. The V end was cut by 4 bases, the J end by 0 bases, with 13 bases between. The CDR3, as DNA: TGTGCCAGCAGCCCCCCGGGTTCATCCTCTGGGGCCAACGTCCTGACTTTC. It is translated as CASSPPGSSSGANVLTF.

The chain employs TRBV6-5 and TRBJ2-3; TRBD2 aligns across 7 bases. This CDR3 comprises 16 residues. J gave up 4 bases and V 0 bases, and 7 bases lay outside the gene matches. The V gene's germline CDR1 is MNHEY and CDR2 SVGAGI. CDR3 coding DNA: TGTGCCAGCAGTTACTCAGGGACTACGGGCTCAGATACGCAGTATTTT. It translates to CASSYSGTTGSDTQYF.

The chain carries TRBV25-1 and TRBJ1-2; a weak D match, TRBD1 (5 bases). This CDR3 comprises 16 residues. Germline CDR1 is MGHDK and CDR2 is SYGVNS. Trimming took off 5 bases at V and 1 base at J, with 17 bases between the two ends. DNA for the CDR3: TGTGCCAGCAGTACGGACAAGGACGGTCTTAACTATGGCTACACCTTC. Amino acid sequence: CASSTDKDGLNYGYTF.

CDR3 region: CASTAGQGWAQYF. In DNA, the CDR3 is TGTGCCAGCACGGCAGGGCAAGGTTGGGCCCAGTACTTC. This chain connects TRBV2 to TRBJ2-5; tentative D call: TRBD1 (5 bases). The CDR3 is made up of 13 amino acids. Germline V CDR1 and CDR2: SNHLY, FYNNEI. Trimming took 7 bases from V and 9 from J, leaving 18 bases between them. The complete variable domain, with remaining parts taken from reference TRBV2 and TRBJ2-5, reads EPEVTQTPSHQVTQMGQEVILRCVPISNHLYFYWYRQILGQKVEFLVSFYNNEISEKSEIFDDQFSVERPDGSNFTLKIRSTKLEDSAMYFCASTAGQGWAQYFGPGTRLLVL.

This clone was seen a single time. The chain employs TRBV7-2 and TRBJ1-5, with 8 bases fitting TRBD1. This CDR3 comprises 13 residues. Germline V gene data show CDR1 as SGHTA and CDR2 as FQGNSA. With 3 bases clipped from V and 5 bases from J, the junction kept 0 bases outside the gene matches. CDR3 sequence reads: CASSLTGDQPQHF. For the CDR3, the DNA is TGTGCCAGCAGCTTGACAGGGGATCAGCCCCAGCATTTT.

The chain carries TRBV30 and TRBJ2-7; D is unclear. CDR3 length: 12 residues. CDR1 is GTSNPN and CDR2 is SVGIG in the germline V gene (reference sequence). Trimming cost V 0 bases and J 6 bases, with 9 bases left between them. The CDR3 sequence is CAWSVLDGEQYF. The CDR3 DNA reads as TGTGCCTGGAGTGTTCTAGACGGCGAGCAGTACTTC.

CDR3 in DNA: TGTGCCAGCAGTTTCGGCGCGGGAGGGCCCGCCAAAAACATTCAGTACTTC. It translates to CASSFGAGGPAKNIQYF. The chain is built from TRBV27 and TRBJ2-4; TRBD2 aligns across 9 bases. The CDR3 covers 17 residues. With V trimmed by 3 bases and J by 1 base, 7 bases remained unmatched. Germline V gene sequence: CDR1 MNHEY, CDR2 SMNVEV (reference sequence).

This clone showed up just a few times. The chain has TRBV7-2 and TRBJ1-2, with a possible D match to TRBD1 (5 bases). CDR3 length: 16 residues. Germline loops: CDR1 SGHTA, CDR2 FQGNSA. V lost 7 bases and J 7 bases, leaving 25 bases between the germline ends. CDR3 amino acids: CASTNGGGVVSGGYTF. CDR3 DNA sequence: TGTGCCAGCACTAATGGGGGAGGGGTGGTTTCGGGTGGCTACACCTTC.

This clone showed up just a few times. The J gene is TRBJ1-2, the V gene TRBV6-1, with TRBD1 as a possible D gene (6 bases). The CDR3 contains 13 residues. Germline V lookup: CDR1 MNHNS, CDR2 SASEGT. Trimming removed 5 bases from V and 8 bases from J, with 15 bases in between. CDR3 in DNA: TGTGCCAGCAGTCTACAGGGATCGAGAGGCTACACCTTC. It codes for CASSLQGSRGYTF.

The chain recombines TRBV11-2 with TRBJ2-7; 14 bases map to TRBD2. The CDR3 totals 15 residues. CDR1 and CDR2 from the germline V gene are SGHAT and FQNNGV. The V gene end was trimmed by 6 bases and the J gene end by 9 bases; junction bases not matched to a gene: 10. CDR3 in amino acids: CASSSLTGLAGGQYF. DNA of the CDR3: TGTGCCAGCAGTTCTCTGACCGGACTAGCGGGAGGGCAGTACTTC. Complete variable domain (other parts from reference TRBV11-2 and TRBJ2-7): EAGVAQSPRYKIIEKRQSVAFWCNPISGHATLYWYQQILGQGPKLLIQFQNNGVVDDSQLPKDRFSAERLKGVDSTLKIQPAKLEDSAVYLCASSSLTGLAGGQYFGPGTRLTVT.

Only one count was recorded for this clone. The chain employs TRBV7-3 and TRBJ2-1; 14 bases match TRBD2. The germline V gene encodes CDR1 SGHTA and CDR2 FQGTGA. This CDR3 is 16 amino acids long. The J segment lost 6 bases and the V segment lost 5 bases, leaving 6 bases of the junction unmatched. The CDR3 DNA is TGTGCCAGCAGCCCGACGGGACTAGCGGGAGTCAATGAGCAGTTCTTC. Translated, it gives CASSPTGLAGVNEQFF.

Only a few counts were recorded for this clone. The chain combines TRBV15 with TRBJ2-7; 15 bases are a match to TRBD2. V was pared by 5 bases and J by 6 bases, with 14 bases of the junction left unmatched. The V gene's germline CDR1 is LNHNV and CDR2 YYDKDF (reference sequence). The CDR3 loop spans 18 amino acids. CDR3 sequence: CATSGGLAGGPHAGEQYF. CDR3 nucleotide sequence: TGTGCCACCAGCGGAGGACTAGCGGGAGGGCCCCACGCGGGCGAGCAGTACTTC.

Here the CDR3 reads CASSARLDPQYF. CDR3 nucleotide sequence: TGTGCCAGCAGTGCTCGACTCGATCCCCAGTACTTC. The rearrangement uses TRBV6-1 and TRBJ2-5; D gene uncertain. Germline CDR1 reads MNHNS; CDR2 reads SASEGT. Trimming took 4 bases from V and 9 from J, leaving 12 bases between them. The CDR3 length is 12 residues.

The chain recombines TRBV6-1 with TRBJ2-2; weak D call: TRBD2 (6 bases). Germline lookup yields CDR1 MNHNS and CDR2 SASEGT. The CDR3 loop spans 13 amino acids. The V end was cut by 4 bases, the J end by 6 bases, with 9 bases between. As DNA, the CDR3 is TGTGCCAGCAGTGGGACTATCGCCGGGGAGCTGTTTTTT. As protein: CASSGTIAGELFF.